This entry concerns a single TCR beta chain. Its antigen remains unknown. This sample was taken from a study of T cells in tuberculosis. The ends were cut back, 4 bases at V and 8 bases at J, with 12 bases in the middle. The CDR3 is made up of 13 amino acids. Germline V gene sequence: CDR1 SNHLY, CDR2 FYNNEI. Sequencing used immunoSEQ multiplex PCR; TCRdb keeps in-frame clones, though not all of them. The table includes roughly 29,000 clones, about 92% detected once. Unsorted cryopreserved PBMC were sequenced, averaging about 93,000 T cells per clinical donor. Points from the study as a whole: GMM-specific TCRs were nearer to active tuberculosis alpha repertoires, suggesting expansion. Active tuberculosis patients had shorter CDR3-alpha; the beta difference was nonsignificant. Active tuberculosis cases were adults; controls were adolescents.

Sequencing was carried out using PBMCs. The chain recombines TRBV2 with TRBJ1-3, with D maybe TRBD1 (6 bases). This sequence was found in a donor between 10 and 35 years old with latent tuberculosis or without tuberculosis infection. The CDR3 spells CASSADRMDTIYF. CDR3 bases: TGTGCCAGCAGTGCTGACAGGATGGACACCATATATTTT.